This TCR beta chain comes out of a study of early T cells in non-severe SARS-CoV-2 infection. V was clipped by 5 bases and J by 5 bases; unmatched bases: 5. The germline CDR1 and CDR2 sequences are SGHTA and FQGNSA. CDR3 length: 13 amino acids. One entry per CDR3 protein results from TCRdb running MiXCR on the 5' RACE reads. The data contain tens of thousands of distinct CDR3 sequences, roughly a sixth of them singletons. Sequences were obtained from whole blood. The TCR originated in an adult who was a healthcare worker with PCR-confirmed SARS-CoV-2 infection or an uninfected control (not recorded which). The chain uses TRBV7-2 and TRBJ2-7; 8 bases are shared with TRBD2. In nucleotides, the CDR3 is TGTGCCAGCAGCAGATATAGCGGGGACGAGCAGTACTTC. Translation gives CASSRYSGDEQYF.